These 20 T cell receptor beta chains came from one sample sequenced in a study of blood T cell repertoires in COVID-19. TCRdb's copy holds only in-frame clones and misses some; the assay was immunoSEQ multiplex PCR. The sample holds under 400,000 clones, 70% to 90% seen once. The specimen sequenced was PBMCs or T cells enriched from blood (not recorded which). The receptor set was obtained from a man aged 35 to 55 in a cohort exposed to, infected with or recovered from COVID-19 (not recorded which).

The gene calls are TRBV19 and TRBJ1-5; D uncertain. Trimming cost V 2 bases and J 6 bases, with 5 bases left between them. Germline V CDR1 and CDR2: LNHDA, SQIVND (reference sequence). This CDR3 is built from 12 residues. The CDR3 sequence is CASSIWSQPQHF. CDR3 bases: TGTGCCAGTAGTATATGGAGTCAGCCCCAGCATTTT.

The V call is TRBV5-1, the J call TRBJ2-5, with 9 bases lining up with TRBD1. V lost 2 bases to trimming and J lost 4 bases; unmatched junction nucleotides: 3. Germline V CDR1 and CDR2: SGHRS, YFSETQ. The CDR3 loop spans 14 amino acids. The chain's CDR3 is CASSLQGAAETQYF. DNA of the CDR3: TGCGCCAGCAGCTTACAGGGGGCGGCAGAGACCCAGTACTTC.

Turning to this clone: Other DNA sequences in the same sample also yield this CDR3. This chain joins TRBV5-1 and TRBJ1-2, with 7 bases lining up with TRBD1. The CDR3 loop spans 13 amino acids. The germline gives CDR1 SGHRS, CDR2 YFSETQ. Trimming cost V 4 bases and J 5 bases; bases outside gene matches: 5. The CDR3 sequence: CASSPDRDYGYTF. CDR3 bases: TGCGCCAGCAGCCCTGACAGGGATTATGGCTACACCTTC.

The V call is TRBV11-3, the J call TRBJ2-7; 10 bases agree with TRBD2. The V and J ends lost 2 bases and 12 bases, in that order; junction bases with no gene match: 10. The germline V gene has CDR1 SGHNT and CDR2 YENEEA. The CDR3 is made up of 14 amino acids. The CDR3 nucleotides are TGTGCCAGCAGCTTATTCCTAGCGGGAGTAGGTAGGTACTTC. It encodes CASSLFLAGVGRYF.

The rearrangement joins TRBV14 to TRBJ1-1, with no clear D. Germline V gives CDR1 SGHDN, CDR2 FVKESK. The CDR3 runs 13 residues. The V gene lost 4 bases and the J gene lost 0 bases, with 6 bases spanning the gap. CDR3 protein: CASSLHMNTEAFF. CDR3 bases: TGTGCCAGCAGCCTACACATGAACACTGAAGCTTTCTTT. Full variable domain (outside the CDR3, taken from reference TRBV14 and TRBJ1-1): EAGVTQFPSHSVIEKGQTVTLRCDPISGHDNLYWYRRVMGKEIKFLLHFVKESKQDESGMPNNRFLAERTGGTYSTLKVQPAELEDSGVYFCASSLHMNTEAFFGQGTRLTVV.

The chain recombines TRBV12-3 or TRBV12-4 with TRBJ2-5; possibly TRBD2 for D (6 bases). The CDR3 loop spans 13 amino acids. V lost 4 bases and J lost 1, with 7 bases in between. The CDR3 sequence: CASSSTSQETQYF. CDR3 DNA sequence: TGTGCCAGCAGTTCGACTAGCCAAGAGACCCAGTACTTC.

Written as DNA, the CDR3 is TGTGCCTGGAGTGTAAATCCGGGGGCCTACGAGCAGTACTTC. It translates to CAWSVNPGAYEQYF. The J gene is TRBJ2-7, the V gene TRBV30; weak D call: TRBD2 (6 bases). The germline V and J ends were trimmed by 0 bases and 2 bases, with 11 bases remaining between them. In germline, CDR1 is GTSNPN, CDR2 SVGIG (reference sequence). The CDR3 consists of 14 residues.

The chain combines TRBV19 with TRBJ1-5; the D is unclear. Deletions cut 10 bases from V and 4 bases from J, with 20 bases between. The CDR3 contains 15 residues. Germline CDR1 is LNHDA and CDR2 is SQIVND (reference sequence). CDR3 DNA sequence: TGTGCCACTCAATCTGCTCAGTTCAGAAATCAGCCCCAGCATTTT. Amino acids: CATQSAQFRNQPQHF. The full variable domain, in which reference TRBV19 and TRBJ1-5 provide the parts outside the CDR3, is DGGITQSPKYLFRKEGQNVTLSCEQNLNHDAMYWYRQDPGQGLRLIYYSQIVNDFQKGDIAEGYSVSREKKESFPLTVTSAQKNPTAFYLCATQSAQFRNQPQHFGDGTRLSIL.

The chain has TRBV7-2 and TRBJ1-6, with D possibly being TRBD1 (5 bases). This CDR3 has 14 residues. Trimming stripped 6 bases from V and 7 bases from J, with 13 bases between. Germline-derived CDR1 and CDR2 are SGHTA and FQGNSA. For the CDR3, the DNA is TGTGCCAGCAGGGTGTCGACAGACAATTCACCCCTCCACTTT. This sequence encodes CASRVSTDNSPLHF.

The chain uses TRBV5-1 and TRBJ2-1; 12 bases fit TRBD2. After removal of 0 bases from V and 3 bases from J, the junction contained 10 bases not matched to a gene. The V gene's germline CDR1 is SGHRS and CDR2 YFSETQ. The CDR3 is 19 residues long. CDR3 loop: CASSLVASGRGSGYNEQFF. The CDR3 DNA sequence: TGCGCCAGCAGCTTGGTTGCTAGCGGGAGGGGTTCTGGCTACAATGAGCAGTTCTTC.

The CDR3 DNA is TGCGCCAGCAGCTTGGCTGACACCCTCAATGAGCAGTTCTTC. Translation gives CASSLADTLNEQFF. The rearrangement links TRBV5-1 to TRBJ2-1; D is undetermined. CDR3 length: 14 amino acids. V lost 0 bases and J lost 6, with 10 bases in between. The germline V gene has CDR1 SGHRS and CDR2 YFSETQ.

V and J are TRBV9 and TRBJ1-6, with D maybe TRBD1 (6 bases). V was trimmed by 3 bases and J by 4 bases, leaving 8 bases between them. From germline, CDR1 is SGDLS and CDR2 YYNGEE. CDR3 length: 14 amino acids. DNA for the CDR3: TGTGCCAGCAGCGCCACAGGGTATAATTCACCCCTCCACTTT. It is translated as CASSATGYNSPLHF.

The chain joins TRBV2 to TRBJ1-2; a weak D match, TRBD1 (5 bases). Germline CDR1 and CDR2: SNHLY and FYNNEI. This CDR3 is built from 13 residues. Trimming pared 5 bases from V and 1 base from J, leaving 8 bases between. CDR3 nucleotide sequence: TGTGCCAGCAGTTCAGGGTATAACTATGGCTACACCTTC. Translated, it gives CASSSGYNYGYTF.

The V and J genes are TRBV19 and TRBJ1-1, with D possibly TRBD1 on 6 matching bases. This CDR3 has 13 residues. Trimming removed 6 bases from V and 4 bases from J, with 12 bases in between. From germline, CDR1 is LNHDA and CDR2 SQIVND (reference sequence). CDR3 DNA sequence: TGTGCCAGTAGCCCCCAGGGGCCCACTGAAGCTTTCTTT. Translating it yields CASSPQGPTEAFF.

The chain has TRBV6-5 and TRBJ2-7; D gene uncertain. Germline loops: CDR1 MNHEY, CDR2 SVGAGI. Trimming cost V 7 bases and J 6 bases, with 10 bases left between them. The CDR3 consists of 11 residues. The CDR3 loop reads CASTLGLEQYF. CDR3 in DNA: TGTGCCAGCACCCTAGGCCTCGAGCAGTACTTC.

This chain uses TRBV11-3 with TRBJ2-1, with TRBD2 matching over 8 bases. The V gene's germline CDR1 is SGHNT and CDR2 YENEEA. Trimming cost V 5 bases and J 2 bases; bases outside gene matches: 8. This CDR3 contains 16 residues. Here the CDR3 reads CASSRVAGGTYNEQFF. DNA for the CDR3: TGTGCCAGCAGCCGAGTTGCGGGAGGCACCTACAATGAGCAGTTCTTC.

About this clone: Other nucleotide sequences from this sample produce the same CDR3. The genes are TRBV27 and TRBJ2-7, with TRBD1 identical over 7 bases. Germline V gives CDR1 MNHEY, CDR2 SMNVEV (reference sequence). This CDR3 spans 14 amino acids. V trimming: 6 bases; J trimming: 3 bases; junction bases outside the gene matches: 8. The CDR3 region is CASSPGTASYEQYF. CDR3 coding DNA: TGTGCCAGCAGCCCCGGGACAGCGAGCTACGAGCAGTACTTC.

The chain recombines TRBV19 with TRBJ1-3; no clear D gene. The germline V gene encodes CDR1 LNHDA and CDR2 SQIVND (reference sequence). This CDR3 contains 15 residues. Between the trimmed V and J ends, which lost 3 bases and 4 bases, there was a span of 13 bases. The CDR3 nucleotides read TGTGCCAGTAGTATCTTGGCGGTGGCCGGAAACACCATATATTTT. It translates to CASSILAVAGNTIYF. The full variable domain, completed using reference TRBV19 and TRBJ1-3, is DGGITQSPKYLFRKEGQNVTLSCEQNLNHDAMYWYRQDPGQGLRLIYYSQIVNDFQKGDIAEGYSVSREKKESFPLTVTSAQKNPTAFYLCASSILAVAGNTIYFGEGSWLTVV.

This sequence joins TRBV3-1 (or the pseudogene TRBV3-2) and TRBJ2-1; TRBD2 matches at 11 bases. This CDR3 is built from 15 residues. Per germline, CDR1 LGHDT and CDR2 YNNKEL (reference sequence). Trimming removed 1 base from V and 9 bases from J; junction bases left unmatched: 5. The CDR3 reads CASSQGSGRAGEQFF. CDR3 nucleotides: TGTGCCAGCAGCCAAGGTAGCGGGAGGGCGGGTGAGCAGTTCTTC.

A word on this clone: The sample contains more than one DNA sequence encoding this CDR3. The chain recombines TRBV4-1 with TRBJ1-1; weak D call: TRBD1 (5 bases). CDR3 size: 14 residues. Trimming stripped 0 bases from V and 4 bases from J, with 9 bases between. The germline CDR1 and CDR2 sequences are MGHRA and YSYEKL. CDR3 amino acids: CASSQDGGGTEAFF. The CDR3 DNA reads TGCGCCAGCAGCCAAGATGGGGGGGGCACTGAAGCTTTCTTT.